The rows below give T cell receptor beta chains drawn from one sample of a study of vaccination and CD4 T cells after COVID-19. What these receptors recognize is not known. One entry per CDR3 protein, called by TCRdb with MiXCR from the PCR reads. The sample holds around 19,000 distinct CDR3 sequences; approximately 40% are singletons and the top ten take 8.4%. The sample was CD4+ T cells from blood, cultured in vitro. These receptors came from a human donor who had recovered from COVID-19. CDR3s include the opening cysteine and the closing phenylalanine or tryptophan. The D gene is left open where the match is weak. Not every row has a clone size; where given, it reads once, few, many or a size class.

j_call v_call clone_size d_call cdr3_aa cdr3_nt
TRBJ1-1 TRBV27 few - CASSPRTVRNTEAFF TGTGCCAGCAGTCCGCGGACAGTCAGGAACACTGAAGCTTTCTTT
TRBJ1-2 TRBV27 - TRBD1 CASSLYGQGALGYTF TGTGCCAGCAGTTTATATGGACAGGGGGCGCTTGGCTACACCTTC
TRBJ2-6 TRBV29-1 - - CSVARGSGANVLTF TGCAGCGTAGCCAGGGGCTCTGGGGCCAACGTCCTGACTTTC
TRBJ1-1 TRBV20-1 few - CSARDLKQMNTEAFF TGCAGTGCTAGAGACCTGAAACAGATGAACACTGAAGCTTTCTTT
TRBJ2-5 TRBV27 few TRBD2 CASSEGASGYQETQYF TGTGCCAGCAGTGAAGGGGCTAGCGGTTACCAAGAGACCCAGTACTTC
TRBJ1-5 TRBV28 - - CASSYRQVRNQPQHF TGTGCCAGCAGTTACAGACAGGTACGGAATCAGCCCCAGCATTTT
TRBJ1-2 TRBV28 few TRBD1 CASSLRDRVVNYGYTF TGTGCCAGCAGTCTGAGAGACAGGGTTGTCAACTATGGCTACACCTTC
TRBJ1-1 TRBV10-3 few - CAISENYQNTEAFF TGTGCCATCAGTGAGAACTATCAGAACACTGAAGCTTTCTTT
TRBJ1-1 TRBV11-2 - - CASSINYDRDHTEAFF TGTGCCAGCAGCATTAACTACGATCGGGACCACACTGAAGCTTTCTTT
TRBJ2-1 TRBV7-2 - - CASSLSGPTYNEQFF TGTGCCAGCAGCTTATCGGGGCCAACCTACAATGAGCAGTTCTTC
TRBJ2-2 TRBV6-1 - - CASSEIGAANTGELFF TGTGCCAGCAGTGAAATCGGCGCCGCGAACACCGGGGAGCTGTTTTTT
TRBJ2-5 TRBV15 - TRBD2 CATSRRGMQETQYF TGTGCCACCAGCAGGCGGGGGATGCAAGAGACCCAGTACTTC
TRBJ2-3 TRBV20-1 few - CSATPPGQGTDTQYF TGCAGTGCTACGCCCCCCGGGCAGGGCACAGATACGCAGTATTTT
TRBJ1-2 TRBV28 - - CASSYRRTGGYTF TGTGCCAGCAGCTACAGGAGAACGGGAGGCTACACCTTC
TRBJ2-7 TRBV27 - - CASRPRPEGEQYF TGTGCCAGCAGACCTAGACCCGAGGGTGAGCAGTACTTC
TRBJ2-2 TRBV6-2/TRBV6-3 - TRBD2 CASRLGLAGAGELFF TGTGCCAGCAGATTAGGGCTAGCGGGTGCCGGGGAGCTGTTTTTT
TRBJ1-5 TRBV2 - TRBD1 CASSFDRASNQPQHF TGTGCCAGCAGTTTTGACAGGGCTAGCAATCAGCCCCAGCATTTT
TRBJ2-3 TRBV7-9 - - CASRGDTQYF TGTGCCAGCAGAGGAGATACGCAGTATTTT
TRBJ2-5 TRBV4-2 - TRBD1 CASSLGQGWQETQYF TGTGCCAGCAGCCTAGGACAGGGATGGCAAGAGACCCAGTACTTC
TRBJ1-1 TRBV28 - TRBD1 CASNPSGTGGVKGAFF TGTGCCAGCAATCCCTCGGGGACAGGGGGAGTAAAGGGAGCTTTCTTT
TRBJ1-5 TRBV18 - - CASSPTGGSDQPQHF TGTGCCAGCTCACCAACAGGAGGGTCGGACCAGCCCCAGCATTTT
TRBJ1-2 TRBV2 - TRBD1 CASSPSTQGIGYTF TGTGCCAGCAGTCCAAGTACACAGGGGATTGGCTACACCTTC
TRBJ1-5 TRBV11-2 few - CASSLVNGDQPQHF TGTGCCAGCAGCTTAGTGAATGGAGATCAGCCCCAGCATTTT
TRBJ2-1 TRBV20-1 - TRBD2 CSARDSSGRGEQFF TGCAGTGCTAGAGATTCTAGCGGGAGAGGTGAGCAGTTCTTC
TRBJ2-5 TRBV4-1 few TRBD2 CASSQTSGREETQYF TGCGCCAGCAGCCAAACTAGCGGGAGGGAAGAGACCCAGTACTTC
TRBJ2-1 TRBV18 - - CASSPPLGGSTEQFF TGTGCCAGCTCACCACCGCTTGGCGGATCGACTGAGCAGTTCTTC
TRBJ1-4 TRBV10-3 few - CAISEEGTKLFF TGTGCCATCAGTGAAGAGGGTACGAAACTGTTTTTT
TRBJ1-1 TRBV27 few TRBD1 CASRDRGGTEAFF TGTGCCAGCCGGGACAGGGGCGGGACTGAAGCTTTCTTT
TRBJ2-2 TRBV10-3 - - CAIRGVAGPNTGELFF TGTGCCATCAGGGGAGTGGCGGGGCCGAACACCGGGGAGCTGTTTTTT
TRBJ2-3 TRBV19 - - CASSSVDTQYF TGTGCCAGTAGTAGCGTTGATACGCAGTATTTT
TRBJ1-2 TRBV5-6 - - CASSLISRGGYGYTF TGTGCCAGCAGCTTGATTTCGAGAGGAGGGTATGGCTACACCTTC
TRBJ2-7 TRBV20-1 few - CSARPGEGYEQYF TGCAGTGCTAGGCCAGGCGAGGGCTACGAGCAGTACTTC
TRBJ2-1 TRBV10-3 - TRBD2 CAISIGTSGSYNEQFF TGTGCCATCAGCATTGGGACTAGCGGGAGTTATAATGAGCAGTTCTTC
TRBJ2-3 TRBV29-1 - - CSSAHLVAESTDTQYF TGCAGCTCGGCCCACCTCGTAGCGGAAAGCACAGATACGCAGTATTTT
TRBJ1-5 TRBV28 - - CASSSRGVSGAGQPQHF TGTGCCAGCAGCTCTAGGGGTGTGTCGGGGGCAGGTCAGCCCCAGCATTTT
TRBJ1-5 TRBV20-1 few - CSASARRGAGQPQHF TGCAGTGCTAGCGCCCGGAGGGGGGCTGGGCAGCCCCAGCATTTT
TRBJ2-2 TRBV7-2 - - CASSLARGYTGELFF TGTGCCAGCAGCTTAGCCAGGGGATACACCGGGGAGCTGTTTTTT